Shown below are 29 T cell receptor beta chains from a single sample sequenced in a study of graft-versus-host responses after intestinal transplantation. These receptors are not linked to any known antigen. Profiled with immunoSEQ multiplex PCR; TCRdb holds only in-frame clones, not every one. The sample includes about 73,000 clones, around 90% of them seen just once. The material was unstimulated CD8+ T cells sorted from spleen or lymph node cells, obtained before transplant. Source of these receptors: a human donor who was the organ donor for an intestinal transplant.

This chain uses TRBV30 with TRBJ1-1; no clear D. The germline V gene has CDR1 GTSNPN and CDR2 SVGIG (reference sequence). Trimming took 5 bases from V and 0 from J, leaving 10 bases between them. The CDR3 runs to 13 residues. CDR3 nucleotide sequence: TGTGCCTGGGCCGTGACAATGAACACTGAAGCTTTCTTT. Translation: CAWAVTMNTEAFF.

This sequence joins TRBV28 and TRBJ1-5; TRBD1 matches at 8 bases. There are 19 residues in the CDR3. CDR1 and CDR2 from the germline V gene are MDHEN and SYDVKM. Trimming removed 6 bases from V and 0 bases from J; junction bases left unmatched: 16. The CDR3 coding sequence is TGTGCCAGCAGCGAACCGCGGACAGGGATAGTCGATAGCAATCAGCCCCAGCATTTT. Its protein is CASSEPRTGIVDSNQPQHF.

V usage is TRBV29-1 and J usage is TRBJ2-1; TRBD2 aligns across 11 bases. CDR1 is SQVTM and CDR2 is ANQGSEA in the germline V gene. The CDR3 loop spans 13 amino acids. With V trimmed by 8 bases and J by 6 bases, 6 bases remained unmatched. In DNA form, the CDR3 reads TGCAGCTACGATAGCGGGGGGGCCAATGAGCAGTTCTTC. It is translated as CSYDSGGANEQFF.

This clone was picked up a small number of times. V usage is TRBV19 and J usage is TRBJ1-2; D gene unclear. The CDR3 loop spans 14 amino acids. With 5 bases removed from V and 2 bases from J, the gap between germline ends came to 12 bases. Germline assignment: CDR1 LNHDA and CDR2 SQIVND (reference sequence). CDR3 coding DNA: TGTGCCAGTAGTCCGAGGACGGGGAACTATGGCTACACCTTC. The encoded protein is CASSPRTGNYGYTF.

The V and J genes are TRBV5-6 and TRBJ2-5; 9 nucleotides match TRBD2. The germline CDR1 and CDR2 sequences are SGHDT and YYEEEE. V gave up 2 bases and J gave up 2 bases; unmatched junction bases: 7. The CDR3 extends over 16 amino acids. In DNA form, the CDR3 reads TGTGCCAGCAGCTTCTTCGCTAGCGGGGTTCAAGAGACCCAGTACTTC. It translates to CASSFFASGVQETQYF.

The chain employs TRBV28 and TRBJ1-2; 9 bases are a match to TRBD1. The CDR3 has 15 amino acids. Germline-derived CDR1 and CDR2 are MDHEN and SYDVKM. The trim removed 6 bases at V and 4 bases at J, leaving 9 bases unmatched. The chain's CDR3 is CASSSIQTGGYGYTF. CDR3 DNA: TGTGCCAGCAGCTCCATCCAGACAGGGGGCTATGGCTACACCTTC.

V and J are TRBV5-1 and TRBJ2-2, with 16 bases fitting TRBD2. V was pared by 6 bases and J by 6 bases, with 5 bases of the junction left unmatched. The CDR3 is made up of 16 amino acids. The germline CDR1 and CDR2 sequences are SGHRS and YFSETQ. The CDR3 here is CASTSGLAGGPGELFF. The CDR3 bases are TGCGCCAGCACCTCGGGACTAGCGGGGGGGCCCGGGGAGCTGTTTTTT.

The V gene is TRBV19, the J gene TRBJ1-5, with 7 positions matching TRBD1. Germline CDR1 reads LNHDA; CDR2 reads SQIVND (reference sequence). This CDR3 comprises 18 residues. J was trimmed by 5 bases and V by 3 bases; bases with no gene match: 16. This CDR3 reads CASSISPPLDRDDQPQHF. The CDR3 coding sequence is TGTGCCAGTAGTATCTCTCCCCCCCTCGACAGGGATGATCAGCCCCAGCATTTT.

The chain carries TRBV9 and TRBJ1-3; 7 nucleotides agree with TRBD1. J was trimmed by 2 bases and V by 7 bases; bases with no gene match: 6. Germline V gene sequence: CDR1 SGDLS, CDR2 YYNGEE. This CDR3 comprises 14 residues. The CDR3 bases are TGTGCCAGCGATACAGGGGAACCTGGAAACACCATATATTTT. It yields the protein CASDTGEPGNTIYF. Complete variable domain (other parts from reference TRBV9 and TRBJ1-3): DSGVTQTPKHLITATGQRVTLRCSPRSGDLSVYWYQQSLDQGLQFLIQYYNGEERAKGNILERFSAQQFPDLHSELNLSSLELGDSALYFCASDTGEPGNTIYFGEGSWLTVV.

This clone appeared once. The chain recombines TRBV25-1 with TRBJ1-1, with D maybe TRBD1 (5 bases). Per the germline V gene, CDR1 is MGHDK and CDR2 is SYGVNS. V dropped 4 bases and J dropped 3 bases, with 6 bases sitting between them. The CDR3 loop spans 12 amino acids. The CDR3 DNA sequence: TGTGCCAGCAGTGGGGGGGACACTGAAGCTTTCTTT. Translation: CASSGGDTEAFF.

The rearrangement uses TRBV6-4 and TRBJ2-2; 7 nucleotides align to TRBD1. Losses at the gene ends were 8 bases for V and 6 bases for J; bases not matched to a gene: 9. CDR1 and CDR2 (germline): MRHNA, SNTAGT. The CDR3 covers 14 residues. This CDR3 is CASGEGAESGELFF. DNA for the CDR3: TGTGCCAGCGGCGAGGGGGCGGAATCCGGGGAGCTGTTTTTT.

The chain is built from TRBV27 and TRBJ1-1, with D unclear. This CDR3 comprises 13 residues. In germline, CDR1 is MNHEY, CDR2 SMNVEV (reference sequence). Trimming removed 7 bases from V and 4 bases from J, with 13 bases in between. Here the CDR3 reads CASTASWATEAFF. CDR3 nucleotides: TGTGCCAGCACCGCTTCCTGGGCCACTGAAGCTTTCTTT.

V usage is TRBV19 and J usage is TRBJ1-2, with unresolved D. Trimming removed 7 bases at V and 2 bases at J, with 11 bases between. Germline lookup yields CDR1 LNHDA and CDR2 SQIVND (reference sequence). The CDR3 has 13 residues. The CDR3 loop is CASIDRYNYGYTF. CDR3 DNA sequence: TGTGCCAGTATCGATCGCTACAACTATGGCTACACCTTC.

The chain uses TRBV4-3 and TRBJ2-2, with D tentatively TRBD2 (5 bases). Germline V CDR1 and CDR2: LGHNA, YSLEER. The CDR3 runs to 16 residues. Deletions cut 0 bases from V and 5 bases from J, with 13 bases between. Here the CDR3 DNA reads TGCGCCAGCAGCCAAGAGGCTAGTCGGAGGACCGGGGAGCTGTTTTTT. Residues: CASSQEASRRTGELFF.

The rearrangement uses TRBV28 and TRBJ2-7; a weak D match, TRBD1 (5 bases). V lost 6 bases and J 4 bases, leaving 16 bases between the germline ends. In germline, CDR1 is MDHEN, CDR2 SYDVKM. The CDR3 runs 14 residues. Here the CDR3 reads CASRPLGARYEQYV. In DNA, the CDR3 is TGTGCCAGCAGACCACTTGGGGCGCGGTACGAGCAGTACGTC.

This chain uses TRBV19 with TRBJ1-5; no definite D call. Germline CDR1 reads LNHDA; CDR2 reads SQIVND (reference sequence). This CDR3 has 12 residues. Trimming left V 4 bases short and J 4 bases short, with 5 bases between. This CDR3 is CASSTPNQPQHF. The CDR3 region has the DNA TGTGCCAGTAGTACCCCGAATCAGCCCCAGCATTTT.

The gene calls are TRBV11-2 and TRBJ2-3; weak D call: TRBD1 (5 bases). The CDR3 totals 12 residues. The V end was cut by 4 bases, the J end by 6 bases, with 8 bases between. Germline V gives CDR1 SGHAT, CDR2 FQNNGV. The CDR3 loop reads CASSSYRDTQYF. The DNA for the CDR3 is TGTGCCAGCAGCTCCTACAGGGATACGCAGTATTTT.

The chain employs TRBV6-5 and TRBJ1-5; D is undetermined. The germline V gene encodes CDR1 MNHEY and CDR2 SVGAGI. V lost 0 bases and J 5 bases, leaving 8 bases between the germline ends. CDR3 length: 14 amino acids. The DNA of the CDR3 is TGTGCCAGCAGTTACTCGAGCGGGTATCAGCCCCAGCATTTT. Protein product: CASSYSSGYQPQHF.

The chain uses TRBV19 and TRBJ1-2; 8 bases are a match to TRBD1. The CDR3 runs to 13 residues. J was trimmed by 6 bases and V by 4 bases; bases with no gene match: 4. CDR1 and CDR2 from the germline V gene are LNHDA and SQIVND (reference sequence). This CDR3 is CASSTQGAHGYTF. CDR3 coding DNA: TGTGCCAGTAGTACCCAGGGGGCGCATGGCTACACCTTC.

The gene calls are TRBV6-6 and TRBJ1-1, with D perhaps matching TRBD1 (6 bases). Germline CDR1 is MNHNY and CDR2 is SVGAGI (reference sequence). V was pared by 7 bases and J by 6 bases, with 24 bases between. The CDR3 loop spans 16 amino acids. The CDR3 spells CASTLTKGGWAAEAFF. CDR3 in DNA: TGTGCCAGCACTCTAACCAAAGGGGGTTGGGCTGCTGAAGCTTTCTTT.

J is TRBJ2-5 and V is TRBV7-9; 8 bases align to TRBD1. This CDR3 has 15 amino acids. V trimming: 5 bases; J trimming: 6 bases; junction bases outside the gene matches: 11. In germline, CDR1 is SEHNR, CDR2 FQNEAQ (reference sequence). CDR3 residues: CASSGSGGGHKTQYF. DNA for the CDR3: TGTGCCAGCAGCGGTTCAGGGGGCGGACACAAGACCCAGTACTTC.

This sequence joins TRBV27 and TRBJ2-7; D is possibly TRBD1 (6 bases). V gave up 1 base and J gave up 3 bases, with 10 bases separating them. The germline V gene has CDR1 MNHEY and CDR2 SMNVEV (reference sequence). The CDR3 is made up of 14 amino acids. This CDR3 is CASSLYQGHYEQYV. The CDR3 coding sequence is TGTGCCAGCAGTTTATACCAGGGACACTACGAGCAGTACGTC.

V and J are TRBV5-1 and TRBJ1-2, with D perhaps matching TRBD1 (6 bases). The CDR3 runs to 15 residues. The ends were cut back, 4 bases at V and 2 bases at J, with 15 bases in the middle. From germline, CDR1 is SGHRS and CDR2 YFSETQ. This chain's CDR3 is CASSADPTGNYGYTF. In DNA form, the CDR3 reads TGCGCCAGCAGCGCGGACCCGACAGGCAACTATGGCTACACCTTC. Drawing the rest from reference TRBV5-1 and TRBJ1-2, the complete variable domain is KAGVTQTPRYLIKTRGQQVTLSCSPISGHRSVSWYQQTPGQGLQFLFEYFSETQRNKGNFPGRFSGRQFSNSRSEMNVSTLELGDSALYLCASSADPTGNYGYTFGSGTRLTVV.

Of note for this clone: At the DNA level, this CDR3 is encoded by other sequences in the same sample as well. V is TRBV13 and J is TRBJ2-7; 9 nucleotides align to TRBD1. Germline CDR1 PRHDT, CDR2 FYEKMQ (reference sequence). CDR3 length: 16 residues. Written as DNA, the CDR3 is TGTGCCAGCAGCCTATCAGTCGGGACAGGGCCCTACGAGCAGTACGTT. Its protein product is CASSLSVGTGPYEQYV.

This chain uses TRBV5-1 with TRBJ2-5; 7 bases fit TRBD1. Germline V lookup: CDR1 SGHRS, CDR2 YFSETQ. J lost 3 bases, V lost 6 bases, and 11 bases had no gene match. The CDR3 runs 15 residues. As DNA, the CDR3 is TGCGCCAGCACGGAGCTGAACAGGGGAGAAGAGACCCAGTACTTC. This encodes CASTELNRGEETQYF.

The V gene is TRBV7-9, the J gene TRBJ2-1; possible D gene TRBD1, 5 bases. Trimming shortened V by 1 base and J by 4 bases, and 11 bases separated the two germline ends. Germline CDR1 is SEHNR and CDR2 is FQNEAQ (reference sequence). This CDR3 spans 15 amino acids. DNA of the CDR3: TGTGCCAGCAGCTTAGTTGCAGGGCCTTACAATGAGCAGTTCTTC. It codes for CASSLVAGPYNEQFF.

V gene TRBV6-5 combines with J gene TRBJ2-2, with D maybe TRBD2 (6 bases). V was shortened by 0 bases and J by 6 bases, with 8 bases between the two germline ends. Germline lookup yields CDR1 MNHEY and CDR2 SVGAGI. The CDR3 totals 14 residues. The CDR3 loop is CASSYSGDSGELFF. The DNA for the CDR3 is TGTGCCAGCAGTTACTCGGGGGACTCCGGGGAGCTGTTTTTT.

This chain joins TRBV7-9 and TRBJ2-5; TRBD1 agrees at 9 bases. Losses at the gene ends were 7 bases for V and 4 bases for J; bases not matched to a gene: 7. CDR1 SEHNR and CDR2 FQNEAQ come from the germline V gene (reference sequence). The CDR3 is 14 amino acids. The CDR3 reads CASTRQGDAETQYF. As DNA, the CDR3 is TGTGCCAGCACGCGACAGGGGGACGCAGAGACCCAGTACTTC.

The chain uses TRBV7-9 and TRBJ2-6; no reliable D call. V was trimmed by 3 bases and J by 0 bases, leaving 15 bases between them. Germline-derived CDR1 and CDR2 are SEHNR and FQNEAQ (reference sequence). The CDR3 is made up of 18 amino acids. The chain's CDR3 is CASSFREDASSGANVLTF. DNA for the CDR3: TGTGCCAGCAGCTTCCGAGAAGATGCAAGCTCTGGGGCCAACGTCCTGACTTTC.